Listed below are T cell receptor beta chains from one sample, sequenced in a study of T cell responses to AZD1222 COVID-19 vaccine. TCRdb's table, derived via immunoSEQ multiplex PCR, lists solely in-frame clones and lacks some. Here the sample spans approximately 150,000 clones, roughly 92% being singletons. This specimen was peripheral blood, taken 28 days after the second AZD1222 dose. The source of these receptors is an adult who received the AZD1222 COVID-19 vaccine. The CDR3 runs from the conserved cysteine through the conserved F or W. A D gene is named only where the DNA matches it firmly. Where a row states a size, it is once, few, many or the class of an expanded clone; other rows omit it.

v_gene,d_gene,j_gene,abundance,CDR3aa
TRBV2,TRBD1,TRBJ1-1,-,CAGGQVGAFF
TRBV15,-,TRBJ1-5,-,CATSTAGGEGQPQHF
TRBV5-5,-,TRBJ1-3,-,CASSSGTLGGNTIYF
TRBV5-1,-,TRBJ2-3,-,CASSEGRRDGYTDTQYF
TRBV12-3/TRBV12-4,-,TRBJ2-7,-,CASSGPLKYEQYF
TRBV27,-,TRBJ2-1,-,CASSLSGAGQNEQFF
TRBV7-9,-,TRBJ1-5,-,CASNNRVDQPQHF
TRBV5-1,-,TRBJ2-7,-,CASSLGGSLRFAYEQYF
TRBV13,TRBD2,TRBJ2-1,once,CASSLGLSGGNEQFF
TRBV20-1,-,TRBJ2-1,-,CSASKVLEGEQFF
TRBV7-9,-,TRBJ1-5,-,CASSSGPQSNQPQHF
TRBV7-3,-,TRBJ2-3,-,CASSPGQDTQYF
TRBV7-2,-,TRBJ2-5,-,CASSLVPPPQETQYF
TRBV28,-,TRBJ1-1,-,CASTSWGLNTEAFF
TRBV6-5,-,TRBJ1-1,-,CASSQDRNTEAFF
TRBV9,TRBD1,TRBJ2-1,-,CASSVSRGQPGNEQFF
TRBV29-1,-,TRBJ1-1,-,CSGRQLVSLNTEAFF
TRBV28,-,TRBJ1-2,few,CASSPQRSGGYTF
TRBV20-1,-,TRBJ2-2,many,CSASPSSFDTGELFF
TRBV27,-,TRBJ2-5,-,CASSSWTARQETQYF
TRBV7-9,TRBD1,TRBJ1-6,-,CASSTPTGNNSPLHF
TRBV29-1,TRBD1,TRBJ1-2,-,CSAQTSGQLVYGYTF
TRBV5-5,TRBD1,TRBJ1-1,-,CASRLTGPVGAFF
TRBV5-1,-,TRBJ1-2,-,CASSSYLGRLLYGYTF
TRBV20-1,-,TRBJ2-7,-,CSASKGGATYEQYF
TRBV7-2,-,TRBJ2-3,-,CASSLAGVGGDTQYF
TRBV7-8,TRBD1,TRBJ2-5,once,CASSFPGQGFFRQETQYF
TRBV7-9,TRBD1,TRBJ2-2,-,CASSSTLGQGPFNTGELFF